Listed below are T cell receptor beta chains from one sample, sequenced in a study of T cells in Graves' hyperthyroidism and ophthalmopathy. Each CDR3 protein gets one entry after TCRdb re-called the multiplex PCR reads with MiXCR. The sample includes around 420,000 distinct CDR3 sequences, 15% to 18% seen only once; the top ten take around 14%. Sequenced input: blood. The receptors derive from a woman between 18 and 29 years old with Graves' hyperthyroidism. Each CDR3 is given with its conserved first and last residue. The order of the fields is J gene, V gene, CDR3 protein.

TRBJ2-7,TRBV11-2,CASSPLGGGVYEQYF
TRBJ1-2,TRBV24-1,CATSEPGQVYGYTF
TRBJ1-2,TRBV15,CATSRDLGAYCGYTF
TRBJ2-5,TRBV10-3,CAISGTREMETQYF
TRBJ2-1,TRBV2,CASSGGVSGGAYNEQFF
TRBJ1-1,TRBV2,CASSAVGAVNTEAFF
TRBJ1-1,TRBV15,CATSAGRMNTEAFF
TRBJ2-1,TRBV27,CASRSQGYKQFF
TRBJ1-5,TRBV6-2/TRBV6-3,CASSYSEGSQPQHF
TRBJ2-1,TRBV3-1,CASSQDTVTYNEQFF
TRBJ1-2,TRBV28,CASSTQIYGYTF
TRBJ2-5,TRBV7-9,CASSSRTSGRLETQYF
TRBJ1-5,TRBV5-1,CASSLAGFNQPQHF
TRBJ2-1,TRBV20-1,CSASGNYNEQFF
TRBJ1-2,TRBV28,CASSSTSTGGYGYTF
TRBJ1-2,TRBV7-8,CASSSRTTGGDYGYTF
TRBJ2-7,TRBV12-3/TRBV12-4,CASSSQDSHYEQYF
TRBJ2-1,TRBV7-8,CASSLRSPGLAPTPNEQFF
TRBJ1-2,TRBV7-2,CASSSGGGRGYGYTF
TRBJ2-3,TRBV13,CASSLDGSGGPDTQYF
TRBJ1-4,TRBV19,CASSIAGVDEKLFF
TRBJ2-2,TRBV28,CALRASANTGELFF
TRBJ1-5,TRBV6-1,CASNHARNNQPQHF
TRBJ2-3,TRBV6-2/TRBV6-3,CASTSGGSVDTQYF
TRBJ2-7,TRBV29-1,CSVFRQGSSYEQYF
TRBJ2-2,TRBV9,CASSTRTSGNTGELFF
TRBJ2-2,TRBV28,CACQIGGRYTGELFF
TRBJ2-1,TRBV5-1,CASSLSGRLYNEQFF
TRBJ1-1,TRBV14,CASSRRGWTGGMVNTEAFF
TRBJ2-7,TRBV5-1,CASSATGPEQYF
TRBJ1-1,TRBV10-3,CAISETVNTEAFF
TRBJ2-2,TRBV11-2,CASSLVGGLLYTGELFF
TRBJ2-5,TRBV6-1,CASRVTGVETQYF
TRBJ2-7,TRBV20-1,CSARDRDSYYEQYF
TRBJ2-7,TRBV12-3/TRBV12-4,CASGGDNSYEQYF
TRBJ2-7,TRBV25-1,CASSETRDMDFYEQYF
TRBJ2-6,TRBV11-2,CASSLRLDSVTNSGANVLTF
TRBJ2-1,TRBV20-1,CSARSHSASGRWNEQFF
TRBJ2-3,TRBV2,CASSPGGKTGAADTQYF
TRBJ1-1,TRBV7-2,CASSYDNTEAFF
TRBJ1-1,TRBV12-3/TRBV12-4,CASRTGPHFTEAFF
TRBJ2-3,TRBV7-9,CASSPSRGRVPGDTQYF
TRBJ2-1,TRBV18,CASSAQGDNEQFF
TRBJ2-5,TRBV6-5,CASSYSPTQSQETQYF
TRBJ1-1,TRBV3-1,CASSQVRGTEAFF
TRBJ2-2,TRBV7-3,CASSSHRGDTGELFF
TRBJ2-5,TRBV7-2,CASSLGNEETQYF
TRBJ2-1,TRBV3-1,CASSLRTTSLYNEQFF
TRBJ2-1,TRBV12-3/TRBV12-4,CASSFSNNEQFF
TRBJ2-7,TRBV20-1,CSARDPGLDYEQYF